A single sample gave rise to the 22 T cell receptor beta chains below, sequenced in a study of memory CD8 T cells in hepatitis C reinfection. Time point denoted: peak reinfection, 3 to 8 weeks after reinfection detection. TCR sequencing was done directly ex vivo on sorted cells, without expansion in vitro. Profiling relied on immunoSEQ multiplex PCR, and the TCRdb table lists in-frame clones only, not all of them. This table has about 47,000 clones, around 89% appearing once. What was sequenced was naive CD8+ T cells sorted from blood. The receptors here all came from a man between 18 and 29 years old with hepatitis C virus infection.

The V and J genes are TRBV9 and TRBJ2-2; D is possibly TRBD1 (6 bases). This CDR3 region has 16 residues. Germline CDR1 SGDLS, CDR2 YYNGEE. With 2 bases removed from V and 6 bases from J, the gap between germline ends came to 17 bases. CDR3 loop: CASSVGTGMTSGELFF. The CDR3 region has the DNA TGTGCCAGCAGCGTGGGTACAGGGATGACGTCCGGGGAGCTGTTTTTT.

The rearrangement links TRBV4-1 to TRBJ2-2, with 9 bases fitting TRBD2. Per germline, CDR1 MGHRA and CDR2 YSYEKL. CDR3 length equals 17 residues. Losses at the gene ends were 3 bases for V and 0 bases for J; bases not matched to a gene: 5. The CDR3 region has the DNA TGCGCCAGCAGCCAGGACCGACTAGCGGCGAACACCGGGGAGCTGTTTTTT. Its protein product is CASSQDRLAANTGELFF.

This chain connects TRBV27 to TRBJ2-4; D is unresolved. Germline V gene data show CDR1 as MNHEY and CDR2 as SMNVEV (reference sequence). The ends were cut back, 5 bases at V and 1 base at J, with 15 bases in the middle. The CDR3 loop spans 16 amino acids. The CDR3 DNA follows: TGTGCCAGCAGTCCGATTGCCCTGGAGGCCAAAAACATTCAGTACTTC. Translated, it gives CASSPIALEAKNIQYF.

The V call is TRBV10-2, the J call TRBJ2-1, with TRBD2 as a possible D gene (5 bases). Germline CDR1 reads WSHSY; CDR2 reads SAAADI. The CDR3 totals 15 residues. Trimming cost V 7 bases and J 5 bases, with 18 bases left between them. The CDR3 loop reads CASNHPPDGNNEQFF. In DNA, the CDR3 is TGCGCCAGCAACCATCCCCCTGACGGGAACAATGAGCAGTTCTTC.

The gene calls are TRBV6-5 and TRBJ1-1; 7 bases line up with TRBD1. Germline V gene sequence: CDR1 MNHEY, CDR2 SVGAGI. The CDR3 is made up of 14 amino acids. With V trimmed by 6 bases and J by 1 base, 5 bases remained unmatched. The CDR3 sequence: CASRYGTENTEAFF. The CDR3 DNA sequence: TGTGCCAGCAGATACGGGACAGAGAACACTGAAGCTTTCTTT.

This sequence joins TRBV6-5 and TRBJ1-6; D gene uncertain. Per the germline V gene, CDR1 is MNHEY and CDR2 is SVGAGI. The CDR3 is 15 amino acids. V lost 1 base and J lost 5, with 9 bases in between. The CDR3 here is CASSYYGGHNSPLHF. CDR3 sequence (DNA): TGTGCCAGCAGTTACTACGGCGGGCATAATTCACCCCTCCACTTT.

The chain recombines TRBV27 with TRBJ2-2; no definite D call. Trimming took 2 bases from V and 1 from J, leaving 11 bases between them. CDR1 is MNHEY and CDR2 is SMNVEV in the germline V gene (reference sequence). The CDR3 contains 16 residues. The CDR3 sequence is CASSLLVRLNTGELFF. As DNA, the CDR3 is TGTGCCAGCAGTTTACTAGTTAGGCTGAACACCGGGGAGCTGTTTTTT.

This clone has just one count. The chain joins TRBV27 to TRBJ1-6; D perhaps matches TRBD1 (5 bases). The V and J ends lost 0 bases and 10 bases respectively, with 13 bases between them. The CDR3 extends over 15 amino acids. Germline V lookup: CDR1 MNHEY, CDR2 SMNVEV (reference sequence). CDR3 in DNA: TGTGCCAGCAGTTTATCAGGAGGGGTAGGGTCACCCCTCCACTTT. Encoded protein: CASSLSGGVGSPLHF.

The chain couples TRBV6-6 to TRBJ1-2; no firm D call. CDR3 length: 10 residues. The V gene's germline CDR1 is MNHNY and CDR2 SVGAGI (reference sequence). V shed 6 bases and J shed 6 bases, with 5 bases lying between them. CDR3: CASSGDGYTF. The CDR3 DNA follows: TGTGCCAGCAGCGGGGATGGCTACACCTTC.

The chain joins TRBV7-2 to TRBJ2-3; no clear D. The CDR3 has 15 amino acids. Trimming removed 1 base from V and 2 bases from J, with 10 bases in between. Germline V gene sequence: CDR1 SGHTA, CDR2 FQGNSA. The DNA of the CDR3 is TGTGCCAGCAGCTTAGTAGGAGTTTTCACAGATACGCAGTATTTT. Its translation: CASSLVGVFTDTQYF.

J is TRBJ2-7 and V is TRBV5-6; D remains unclear. The CDR3 runs to 13 residues. With 1 base removed from V and 3 bases from J, the gap between germline ends came to 8 bases. The V gene's germline CDR1 is SGHDT and CDR2 YYEEEE. The CDR3 spells CASSLFSDYEQYV. CDR3 nucleotide sequence: TGTGCCAGCAGCTTGTTTTCCGACTACGAGCAGTACGTC.

J is TRBJ2-5 and V is TRBV28, with 7 bases fitting TRBD1. Germline V gives CDR1 MDHEN, CDR2 SYDVKM. V was pared by 6 bases and J by 1 base, with 2 bases of the junction left unmatched. CDR3 length equals 13 residues. CDR3 amino acids: CASRRDSQETQYF. Written as DNA, the CDR3 is TGTGCCAGCAGAAGGGACAGCCAAGAGACCCAGTACTTC.

J is TRBJ2-3 and V is TRBV2; 14 bases agree with TRBD2. The CDR3 covers 17 residues. V lost 5 bases and J lost 6; bases outside the gene matches: 10. Germline CDR1 SNHLY, CDR2 FYNNEI. CDR3: CASSKLGLAGEEDTQYF. The DNA of the CDR3 is TGTGCCAGCAGTAAGCTGGGACTAGCGGGAGAAGAGGATACGCAGTATTTT.

V and J are TRBV27 and TRBJ2-1; possibly TRBD2 for D (5 bases). There are 16 residues in the CDR3. CDR1 is MNHEY, CDR2 SMNVEV, per germline (reference sequence). V shed 2 bases and J shed 2 bases, with 13 bases lying between them. In DNA, the CDR3 is TGTGCCAGCAGTTTAACATTGGGGAGTCCCTACAATGAGCAGTTCTTC. Translated, it gives CASSLTLGSPYNEQFF.

The J gene is TRBJ2-1, the V gene TRBV6-5; 10 nucleotides match TRBD2. The CDR3 contains 15 residues. CDR1 MNHEY and CDR2 SVGAGI come from the germline V gene. V was clipped by 6 bases and J by 5 bases; unmatched bases: 7. In DNA, the CDR3 is TGTGCCAGCAGCCTACTAGCGGGAAGTAACAATGAGCAGTTCTTC. Translation: CASSLLAGSNNEQFF.

CDR3 nucleotides: TGTGCCAGCAGCGTAGATGGCAGGGCGACCTACGAGCAGTACTTC. It yields the protein CASSVDGRATYEQYF. The V gene is TRBV9, the J gene TRBJ2-5, with D possibly TRBD1 on 5 matching bases. The J call may be faulty, since TRBJ2-7 better matches the DNA end. Germline lookup yields CDR1 SGDLS and CDR2 YYNGEE. The CDR3 consists of 15 residues.

The CDR3 DNA is TGTGCCAGCAGCTTATTCGCCAGGGGAATCTACGAGCAGTACTTC. Translation gives CASSLFARGIYEQYF. The chain uses TRBV13 and TRBJ2-7; TRBD1 is a possible D gene (6 bases). Looked up from germline, CDR1 is PRHDT and CDR2 is FYEKMQ (reference sequence). The V and J ends lost 2 bases and 3 bases respectively, with 14 bases between them. The CDR3 spans 15 residues.

This chain connects TRBV6-1 to TRBJ2-1; 8 nucleotides agree with TRBD1. The CDR3 contains 16 residues. With 4 bases clipped from V and 0 bases from J, the junction kept 5 bases outside the gene matches. CDR1 MNHNS and CDR2 SASEGT come from the germline V gene. CDR3 DNA sequence: TGTGCCAGCAGTGCCCTCAGGGGGCCCTCCTACAATGAGCAGTTCTTC. The encoded protein is CASSALRGPSYNEQFF.

The rearrangement links TRBV7-8 to TRBJ2-5; 8 bases are shared with TRBD2. TRBJ2-7 explains the end of the DNA better; the J call may be wrong. The length of the CDR3 is 15 residues. Germline V gene sequence: CDR1 SGHVS, CDR2 FQNEAQ. The CDR3 sequence is CASSLAAGGAYEQYF. The DNA of the CDR3 is TGTGCCAGCAGCTTAGCGGCCGGGGGGGCCTACGAGCAGTACTTC.

The chain links TRBV5-1 to TRBJ2-1; D possibly corresponds to TRBD2 (6 bases). V was pared by 7 bases and J by 0 bases, with 14 bases between. Germline CDR1 and CDR2: SGHRS and YFSETQ. The CDR3 extends over 15 amino acids. DNA for the CDR3: TGCGCCAGCGGATCTAGCGATAGCTCCTACAATGAGCAGTTCTTC. Protein product: CASGSSDSSYNEQFF.

The chain combines TRBV27 with TRBJ2-1; 8 bases agree with TRBD2. The trim removed 0 bases at V and 4 bases at J, leaving 5 bases unmatched. Germline lookup yields CDR1 MNHEY and CDR2 SMNVEV (reference sequence). This CDR3 is built from 16 residues. The CDR3 protein is CASSLSPAGGYNEQFF. The DNA of the CDR3 is TGTGCCAGCAGTTTATCGCCGGCGGGGGGTTACAATGAGCAGTTCTTC.

The rearrangement uses TRBV5-5 and TRBJ1-4; D uncertain. CDR1 and CDR2 from the germline V gene are SGHKS and YYEKEE (reference sequence). The V gene lost 0 bases and the J gene lost 6 bases, with 9 bases spanning the gap. This CDR3 has 14 amino acids. CDR3 region: CASSLGGGHEKLFF. The CDR3 DNA sequence: TGTGCCAGCAGCTTGGGGGGAGGTCATGAAAAACTGTTTTTT.